This T cell receptor (beta chain) was captured in a study of blood T cell repertoires in COVID-19. Turning to the study itself: In Cohort 3, a recovered donor had either two negative PCRs, clearance, or symptom resolution. PBMCs, B-cell-depleted T cells, or T cells were the source of the cDNA or gDNA that made up the material.

From germline, CDR1 is SGHRS and CDR2 YFSETQ. CDR3 length equals 12 residues. V shed 3 bases and J shed 5 bases, with 8 bases lying between them. Participants came from roughly 24 US areas, aged roughly 18 to 89 years. Profiled with immunoSEQ multiplex PCR; TCRdb holds only in-frame clones, not every one. The data contain approximately 360,000 clones, 87% of them seen just once; the ten biggest clones take up more than 1.5%. The sequence was obtained from a man aged 35 to 55 in a cohort exposed to, infected with or recovered from COVID-19 (not recorded which). This chain uses TRBV5-1 with TRBJ2-5; D is uncertain. The sample taken for sequencing was PBMCs or T cells enriched from blood (not recorded which). This CDR3 is CASSSSSETQYF. The CDR3 bases are TGCGCCAGCAGCTCCAGTTCTGAGACCCAGTACTTC.